The 9 T cell receptor beta chains below were found in one sample sequenced in a study of graft-versus-host responses after intestinal transplantation. Libraries were prepared by immunoSEQ multiplex PCR; TCRdb keeps only in-frame clonotypes and omits some of them. The sample carries some 48,000 clones, approximately 95% recorded once. These TCRs are of unknown antigen specificity. The source material was unstimulated CD8+ T cells sorted from spleen or lymph node cells, sampled before transplant. These receptors originate from a human donor who was the organ donor for an intestinal transplant.

The chain carries TRBV7-3 and TRBJ2-1, with 9 bases that match TRBD2. The junction had 2 bases not matched to a gene; V was cut back by 2 bases and J by 3 bases. Germline V CDR1 and CDR2: SGHTA, FQGTGA. The CDR3 has 15 amino acids. This CDR3 is CASSLVSGGYNEQFF. CDR3 nucleotide sequence: TGTGCCAGCAGCTTAGTTAGCGGGGGCTACAATGAGCAGTTCTTC.

In its sample, this clone was seen once. V gene TRBV30 combines with J gene TRBJ2-7; unclear D gene. In germline, CDR1 is GTSNPN, CDR2 SVGIG (reference sequence). The CDR3 sequence is 12 residues long. V lost 4 bases and J lost 6, with 13 bases in between. CDR3 residues: CAWTGPPGEQYF. Here the CDR3 DNA reads TGTGCCTGGACCGGACCTCCGGGCGAGCAGTACTTC.

The chain uses TRBV27 and TRBJ1-1, with TRBD1 as a possible D gene (5 bases). This CDR3 has 13 amino acids. CDR1 is MNHEY, CDR2 SMNVEV, per germline (reference sequence). V gave up 5 bases and J gave up 5 bases, with 12 bases separating them. CDR3 nucleotide sequence: TGTGCCAGCAGTCTCACAGGAAGAACTGAAGCTTTCTTT. This codes for CASSLTGRTEAFF.

The chain joins TRBV2 to TRBJ1-2, with D perhaps matching TRBD1 (6 bases). CDR1 is SNHLY and CDR2 is FYNNEI in the germline V gene. The CDR3 runs 13 residues. V lost 8 bases, J lost 4 bases, and 14 bases lay in between. The CDR3 sequence: CASGRKDSYGYTF. CDR3 DNA sequence: TGTGCCAGCGGGCGTAAGGACAGCTATGGCTACACCTTC.

The chain combines TRBV11-3 with TRBJ2-3; 8 nucleotides agree with TRBD1. The CDR3 contains 15 residues. Losses at the gene ends were 4 bases for V and 6 bases for J; bases not matched to a gene: 9. Germline-derived CDR1 and CDR2 are SGHNT and YENEEA. Here the CDR3 reads CASSSWSGGADTQYF. The DNA for the CDR3 is TGTGCCAGCAGCTCATGGTCAGGGGGCGCGGATACGCAGTATTTT.

Comments on this clone: Other DNA sequences in the sample encode the same CDR3. The rearrangement joins TRBV19 to TRBJ1-6, with D uncertain. The CDR3 spans 12 residues. CDR1 is LNHDA and CDR2 is SQIVND in the germline V gene (reference sequence). The V end lost 3 bases, the J end lost 7 bases, and 4 bases lay between the germline ends. The CDR3: CASSIGNSPLHF. Here the CDR3 DNA reads TGTGCCAGTAGTATCGGGAATTCACCCCTCCACTTT.

This rearrangement joins TRBV2 to TRBJ2-1; TRBD2 matches at 9 bases. The CDR3 length is 15 residues. Germline V CDR1 and CDR2: SNHLY, FYNNEI. Trimming removed 8 bases from V and 6 bases from J; junction bases left unmatched: 11. CDR3 protein: CASSWGGGAGNEQFF. As DNA, the CDR3 is TGTGCCAGCTCCTGGGGCGGGGGGGCTGGCAATGAGCAGTTCTTC.

For this clone: The missing conserved phenylalanine or tryptophan at the end of this CDR3 makes a read error likely. V is TRBV9 and J is TRBJ1-1; D is undetermined. This CDR3 is 14 amino acids long. V was clipped by 0 bases and J by 1 base, with 7 bases between them. CDR1 is SGDLS, CDR2 YYNGEE, per germline. The CDR3 DNA reads as TGTGCCAGCAGCGTAGTTACCGCGAACACTGAAGCTTTCCTT. Translation gives CASSVVTANTEAFL.

Here the CDR3 reads CASSTRGQGSPGNTIYF. In nucleotides, the CDR3 is TGTGCCAGCAGCACTAGGGGACAGGGCTCCCCTGGAAACACCATATATTTT. J is TRBJ1-3 and V is TRBV21-1; the table calls TRBD1, which could not be checked here. TRBV21-1 is flagged as a pseudogene. The CDR3 spans 17 residues.